This TCR beta chain is from a study of patients and donors after allogeneic stem cell transplantation. TCRdb itself ran the RT-PCR reads through MiXCR, one entry per CDR3 protein. The table lists 110,000 or so distinct CDR3 sequences, roughly 35% of them singletons. The V gene's germline CDR1 is SGHTA and CDR2 FQGNSA. The CDR3 loop spans 15 amino acids. V was shortened by 3 bases and J by 2 bases, with 13 bases between the two germline ends. Sequences were obtained from blood, either unsorted or a sorted T cell fraction (not recorded which). The V gene is TRBV7-2, the J gene TRBJ1-2; D unresolved. The TCR was taken from a human donor who was either an allogeneic HSCT recipient or a stem cell or donor lymphocyte infusion donor (not recorded which). It is not recorded whose cells these are; they may come from a transplant donor. Here the CDR3 reads CASSFGWASNYGYTF. The CDR3 DNA sequence: TGTGCCAGCAGCTTTGGTTGGGCCAGCAACTATGGCTACACCTTC.